One sample yielded the 22 T cell receptor beta chains listed below, sequenced in a study of cytomegalovirus exposure and HLA in healthy donors. Clones were sequenced by immunoSEQ multiplex PCR, and TCRdb holds only the in-frame ones, with some missing. The sample contains 80,000 to 100,000 clones, 70% to 90% of which appear only once. Sequenced input: PBMCs. Receptors originate from a woman under 40 in good health and CMV-seronegative.

The chain's CDR3 is CASSQEGTYKGRTGELFF. Here the CDR3 DNA reads TGTGCCAGCAGCCAAGAAGGCACCTACAAGGGGCGCACCGGGGAGCTGTTTTTT. The chain carries TRBV14 and TRBJ2-2, with a possible D match to TRBD1 (5 bases). The germline CDR1 and CDR2 sequences are SGHDN and FVKESK. The CDR3 runs to 18 residues. Trimming removed 0 bases at V and 4 bases at J, with 18 bases between.

V gene TRBV19 combines with J gene TRBJ2-1; TRBD1 matches 7 bases. This CDR3 comprises 16 residues. J gave up 3 bases and V 6 bases, and 11 bases lay outside the gene matches. CDR1 is LNHDA, CDR2 SQIVND, per germline (reference sequence). CDR3 residues: CASRGPTGIYYNEQFF. The DNA for the CDR3 is TGTGCCAGTAGGGGACCGACAGGGATTTACTACAATGAGCAGTTCTTC. The whole variable domain, remainder taken from reference TRBV19 and TRBJ2-1, is DGGITQSPKYLFRKEGQNVTLSCEQNLNHDAMYWYRQDPGQGLRLIYYSQIVNDFQKGDIAEGYSVSREKKESFPLTVTSAQKNPTAFYLCASRGPTGIYYNEQFFGPGTRLTVL.

This clone came up a few times. The chain couples TRBV27 to TRBJ2-1; D unclear. This CDR3 is 14 amino acids long. Trimming took off 4 bases at V and 0 bases at J, with 7 bases between the two ends. The germline V gene encodes CDR1 MNHEY and CDR2 SMNVEV (reference sequence). CDR3 region: CASSSSASYNEQFF. The CDR3 bases are TGTGCCAGCAGTTCTAGTGCCTCCTACAATGAGCAGTTCTTC.

The chain links TRBV28 to TRBJ1-5, with 8 bases that match TRBD1. Germline values: CDR1 MDHEN, CDR2 SYDVKM. This CDR3 has 15 amino acids. Trimming took 6 bases from V and 5 from J; bases not matched to a gene: 9. CDR3 residues: CASRWTGSPHQPQHF. Written as DNA, the CDR3 is TGTGCCAGCAGATGGACAGGGAGTCCTCATCAGCCCCAGCATTTT.

The V call is TRBV6-5, the J call TRBJ1-1, with a possible D match to TRBD1 (6 bases). CDR3 size: 16 residues. Germline CDR1 MNHEY, CDR2 SVGAGI. V was clipped by 2 bases and J by 2 bases, with 15 bases between them. This chain's CDR3 is CASSYGRRGINTEAFF. The CDR3 nucleotides read TGTGCCAGCAGTTACGGTCGTAGGGGGATCAACACTGAAGCTTTCTTT.

This CDR3 is CSAFRNTEAFF. The CDR3 DNA reads TGCAGTGCTTTCAGGAACACTGAAGCTTTCTTT. V usage is TRBV20-1 and J usage is TRBJ1-1; no firm D call. Germline V gives CDR1 DFQATT, CDR2 SNEGSKA (reference sequence). The CDR3 has 11 amino acids. Trimming stripped 5 bases from V and 1 base from J, with 5 bases between.

V is TRBV7-3 and J is TRBJ1-1, with a weak D call TRBD1 (6 bases). Germline lookup yields CDR1 SGHTA and CDR2 FQGTGA. V lost 1 base to trimming and J lost 0 bases, with 12 bases between them. The CDR3 has 16 residues. The CDR3 is CASSLIGGAVNTEAFF. The DNA of the CDR3 is TGTGCCAGCAGCTTAATTGGGGGGGCCGTGAACACTGAAGCTTTCTTT.

The chain couples TRBV28 to TRBJ2-7; 8 bases are a match to TRBD2. The CDR3 covers 17 residues. The V segment lost 1 base and the J segment 9 bases; nucleotides outside the gene matches: 17. Germline V CDR1 and CDR2: MDHEN, SYDVKM. CDR3 protein: CASSLFEYTPREEGQYF. The CDR3 DNA follows: TGTGCCAGCAGTTTATTTGAATATACTCCGCGGGAGGAAGGGCAGTACTTC. The entire variable domain, with the rest obtained from reference TRBV28 and TRBJ2-7, is as follows: DVKVTQSSRYLVKRTGEKVFLECVQDMDHENMFWYRQDPGLGLRLIYFSYDVKMKEKGDIPEGYSVSREKKERFSLILESASTNQTSMYLCASSLFEYTPREEGQYFGPGTRLTVT.

The chain is built from TRBV2 and TRBJ2-5; D is perhaps TRBD2 (6 bases). The CDR3 spans 13 residues. V dropped 8 bases and J dropped 0 bases, with 10 bases sitting between them. CDR1 SNHLY and CDR2 FYNNEI come from the germline V gene. In DNA form, the CDR3 reads TGTGCCAGCGGGGGACTCGACCAAGAGACCCAGTACTTC. It encodes CASGGLDQETQYF.

V usage is TRBV29-1 and J usage is TRBJ2-3; 8 bases are shared with TRBD1. The CDR3 is made up of 12 amino acids. V shed 4 bases and J 5 bases; nucleotides not matched to a gene: 2. The germline V gene encodes CDR1 SQVTM and CDR2 ANQGSEA. As DNA, the CDR3 is TGCAGCGTTGTCAGGGGGCAAGATACGCAGTATTTT. Its translation: CSVVRGQDTQYF.

The genes are TRBV6-1 and TRBJ1-2; D gene unclear. The CDR3 covers 11 residues. V was shortened by 4 bases and J by 8 bases, with 8 bases between the two germline ends. Germline V gene lookup returns CDR1 MNHNS and CDR2 SASEGT. In nucleotides, the CDR3 is TGTGCCAGCAGTGGGAACGGGGGCTACACCTTC. Translated: CASSGNGGYTF.

This clone was seen more than once but under ten times. The V gene is TRBV6-6, the J gene TRBJ2-2; perhaps TRBD1 as D (5 bases). Per the germline V gene, CDR1 is MNHNY and CDR2 is SVGAGI (reference sequence). The ends were cut back, 8 bases at V and 2 bases at J, with 12 bases in the middle. The CDR3 contains 14 residues. CDR3 nucleotide sequence: TGTGCCAGCCTGGTACAGGCTAACACCGGGGAGCTGTTTTTT. Residues: CASLVQANTGELFF.

The chain recombines TRBV2 with TRBJ1-1; TRBD1 is a possible D gene (5 bases). V was cut by 0 bases and J by 4 bases, with 12 bases left in between. Germline values: CDR1 SNHLY, CDR2 FYNNEI. CDR3 length: 15 residues. The CDR3 DNA reads as TGTGCCAGCAGTGAAGCGGGACTTGGTGGCACTGAAGCTTTCTTT. Protein product: CASSEAGLGGTEAFF.

This clone was counted between two and nine times. In DNA form, the CDR3 reads TGCGCCAGCAGCTTGGGACGAGGAGACTACGAGCAGTACTTC. Its translation is CASSLGRGDYEQYF. The chain links TRBV5-1 to TRBJ2-7; D not certain. The CDR3 totals 14 residues. V was shortened by 0 bases and J by 3 bases, with 10 bases between the two germline ends. Germline lookup yields CDR1 SGHRS and CDR2 YFSETQ.

The chain uses TRBV2 and TRBJ1-1; D is perhaps TRBD1 (6 bases). Germline V lookup: CDR1 SNHLY, CDR2 FYNNEI. The CDR3 extends over 14 amino acids. V lost 3 bases and J lost 5, with 13 bases in between. CDR3 region: CASSDHQGQTEAFF. CDR3 DNA: TGTGCCAGCAGTGATCATCAGGGGCAGACTGAAGCTTTCTTT.

The chain uses TRBV7-3 and TRBJ1-1; no definite D call. The length of the CDR3 is 15 residues. Germline V lookup: CDR1 SGHTA, CDR2 FQGTGA. Trimming left V 3 bases short and J 8 bases short, with 19 bases between. CDR3 sequence: CASSFRAGIPSEAFF. As DNA, the CDR3 is TGTGCCAGCAGCTTTCGGGCGGGGATCCCCTCGGAAGCTTTCTTT.

V is TRBV28 and J is TRBJ1-1; D possibly corresponds to TRBD1 (6 bases). The CDR3 consists of 15 residues. V lost 3 bases, J lost 2 bases, and 13 bases lay in between. CDR1 is MDHEN, CDR2 SYDVKM, per germline. CDR3 residues: CASSFQDRYNTEAFF. CDR3 in DNA: TGTGCCAGCAGTTTTCAGGACAGATATAACACTGAAGCTTTCTTT.

This chain uses TRBV11-2 with TRBJ1-2; TRBD1 matches 7 bases. Germline CDR1 reads SGHAT; CDR2 reads FQNNGV. With V trimmed by 5 bases and J by 4 bases, 10 bases remained unmatched. The CDR3 runs to 15 residues. CDR3 coding DNA: TGTGCCAGCAGCCCGGCCCGGGACAGCGGCTATGGCTACACCTTC. Translated, it gives CASSPARDSGYGYTF.

This clone has a handful of counts. The chain joins TRBV6-1 to TRBJ2-7; 7 bases map to TRBD1. This CDR3 has 14 residues. Trimming removed 7 bases from V and 5 bases from J; junction bases left unmatched: 11. Looked up from germline, CDR1 is MNHNS and CDR2 is SASEGT. CDR3 DNA: TGTGCCAGCAAGTTGGGCCAGGGGGTGGACGAGCAGTACTTC. Its translation is CASKLGQGVDEQYF.

The chain has TRBV6-1 and TRBJ2-3, with D perhaps TRBD1 (5 bases). CDR3 length: 16 residues. The V gene lost 0 bases and the J gene lost 0 bases, with 10 bases spanning the gap. Germline V gives CDR1 MNHNS, CDR2 SASEGT. CDR3 sequence: CASSEAIRGSTDTQYF. In DNA form, the CDR3 reads TGTGCCAGCAGTGAAGCGATAAGGGGTAGCACAGATACGCAGTATTTT.

J is TRBJ1-2 and V is TRBV6-6; 9 bases map to TRBD1. CDR1 MNHNY and CDR2 SVGAGI come from the germline V gene (reference sequence). V shed 6 bases, J shed 0 bases, and the junction held 2 bases outside the gene matches. The CDR3 runs to 14 residues. CDR3 residues: CASSWTGANYGYTF. The CDR3 DNA follows: TGTGCCAGCAGCTGGACAGGGGCTAACTATGGCTACACCTTC.

This clone showed up just a few times. This chain joins TRBV6-1 and TRBJ1-5; D perhaps matches TRBD1 (5 bases). Trimming shortened V by 8 bases and J by 4 bases, and 15 bases separated the two germline ends. CDR1 is MNHNS, CDR2 SASEGT, per germline. The CDR3 is 14 residues long. The CDR3 nucleotides read TGTGCCAGCCTGGGTCAGGGTACTAATCAGCCCCAGCATTTT. Translating it yields CASLGQGTNQPQHF.